The subject of this entry is one TCR beta chain. Its antigen is undetermined. This sample was taken from a study of T cell repertoires in cytomegalovirus infection. Study-level background: Shared public TCR beta signatures pointed to both CMV infection and a matching HLA type.

Via MiXCR, TCRdb re-called the reads, giving one row per CDR3 protein. The table records 100,000 to 150,000 distinct CDR3 sequences, more than 30% of them present only once. The receptor comes from a human donor in good health (CMV status not recorded). Some clones in this sample may be carry-over from other donors' samples. The sample in question was CD8+ T cells from cultured PBMCs, obtained from culture after CMV antigen stimulation.

The CDR3 DNA is TGTGCCAGCAGTCCTGGACCGGCGGGTAAAAGCAATCAGCCCCAGCATTTT. It specifies CASSPGPAGKSNQPQHF. V gene TRBV28 combines with J gene TRBJ1-5; D unclear. Germline V gene sequence: CDR1 MDHEN, CDR2 SYDVKM. The CDR3 contains 17 residues. Trimming cost V 5 bases and J 1 base, with 18 bases left between them.